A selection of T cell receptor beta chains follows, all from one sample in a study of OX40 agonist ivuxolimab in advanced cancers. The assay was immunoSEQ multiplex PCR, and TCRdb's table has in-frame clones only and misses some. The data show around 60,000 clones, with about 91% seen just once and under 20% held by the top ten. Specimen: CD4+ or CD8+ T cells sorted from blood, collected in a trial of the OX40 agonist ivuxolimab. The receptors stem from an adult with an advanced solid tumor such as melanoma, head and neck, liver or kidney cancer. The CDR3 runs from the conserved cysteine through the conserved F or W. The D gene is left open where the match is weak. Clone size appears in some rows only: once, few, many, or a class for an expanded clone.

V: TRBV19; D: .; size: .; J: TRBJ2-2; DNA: TGTGCCAGTAGGGGGTCGGACACCGGGGAGCTGTTTTTT; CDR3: CASRGSDTGELFF
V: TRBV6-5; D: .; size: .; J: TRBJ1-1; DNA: TGTGCCACACTACAGGGAGGGAACACTGAAGCTTTCTTT; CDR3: CATLQGGNTEAFF
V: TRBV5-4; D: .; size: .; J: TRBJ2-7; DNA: TGTGCCAGCAATAAGGGAATGGGGTACGAGCAGTACTTC; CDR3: CASNKGMGYEQYF
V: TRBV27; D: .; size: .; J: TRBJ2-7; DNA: TGTGCCAGCGGGAGTCCCGAGCAGTACTTC; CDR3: CASGSPEQYF
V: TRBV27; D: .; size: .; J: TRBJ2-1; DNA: TGTGCCAGCAGTTTGATTGGCCGGGAGAGTAAGTACAATGAGCAGTTCTTC; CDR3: CASSLIGRESKYNEQFF
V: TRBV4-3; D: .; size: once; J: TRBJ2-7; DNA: TGCGCCAGCAGCCAAGATCGACGGCAGGTAACGAACGAGCAGTACTTC; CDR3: CASSQDRRQVTNEQYF
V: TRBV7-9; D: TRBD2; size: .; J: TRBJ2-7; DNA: TGTGCCAGCAGCCCCGGGACTAGCGGGAGGTCACACGAGCAGTACTTC; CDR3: CASSPGTSGRSHEQYF
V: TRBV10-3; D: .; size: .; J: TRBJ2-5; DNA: TGTGCCATCAGTGAGTTACAAGAGACCCAGTACTTC; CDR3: CAISELQETQYF
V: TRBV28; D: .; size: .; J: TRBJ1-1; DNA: TGTGCCAGCAGTTTGCAAGCGGGCACTGAAGCTTTCTTT; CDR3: CASSLQAGTEAFF
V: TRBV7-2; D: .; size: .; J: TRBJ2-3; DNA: TGTGCCAGCAGCTTAACAGATACGCAGTATTTT; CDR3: CASSLTDTQYF
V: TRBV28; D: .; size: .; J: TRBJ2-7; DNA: TGTGCCAGCAGTTTATGGGCAGAAGTCTACGAGCAGTACTTC; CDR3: CASSLWAEVYEQYF
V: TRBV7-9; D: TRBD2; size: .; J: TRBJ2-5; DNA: TGTGCCAGCAGCTTCCCCATCAGCGGGAGCGGTGAGACCCAGTACTTC; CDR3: CASSFPISGSGETQYF
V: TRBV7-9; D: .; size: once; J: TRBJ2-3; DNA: TGTGCCAGCAGCCCAACAACAGGGTCAGATACGCAGTATTTT; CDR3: CASSPTTGSDTQYF
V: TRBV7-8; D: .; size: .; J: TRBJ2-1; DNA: TGTGCCAGCAGCTTAGCGTTCGATGAGCAGTTCTTC; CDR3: CASSLAFDEQFF
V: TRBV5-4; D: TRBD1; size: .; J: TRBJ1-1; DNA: TGTGCCAGCAGCCTAGGGACAGATGAAGCTTTCTTT; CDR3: CASSLGTDEAFF
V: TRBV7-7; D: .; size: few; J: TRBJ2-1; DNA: TGTGCTAGCAGCTTAAGGGGGGGGACCCCGGGCGATGAGCAGTTCTTC; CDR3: CASSLRGGTPGDEQFF
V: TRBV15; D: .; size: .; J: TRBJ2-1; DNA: TGTGCCACCAGTTTTCCGGGTTTATTTGAGCAGTTCTTC; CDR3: CATSFPGLFEQFF
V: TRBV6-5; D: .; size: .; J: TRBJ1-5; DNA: TGTGCCAGCAGTCCCTCCGTCGCGGGGACGCCCCAGCATTTT; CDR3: CASSPSVAGTPQHF
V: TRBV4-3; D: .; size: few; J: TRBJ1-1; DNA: TGCGCCAGCAGCCCCGGCAGTAACACTGAAGCTTTCTTT; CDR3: CASSPGSNTEAFF
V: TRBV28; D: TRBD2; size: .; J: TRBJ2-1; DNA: TGTGCCAGCAGTTTGGAAGCCGGCGGGAGAGGGGATGAGCAGTTCTTC; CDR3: CASSLEAGGRGDEQFF
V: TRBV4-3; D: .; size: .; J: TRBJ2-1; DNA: TGCGCCAGCAGCCAAGATGGATTATACAATGAGCAGTTCTTC; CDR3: CASSQDGLYNEQFF
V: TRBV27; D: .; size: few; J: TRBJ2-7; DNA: TGTGCCAGCAGTTTATCCGGGCAGGTGGGGGAGCAGTACTTC; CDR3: CASSLSGQVGEQYF
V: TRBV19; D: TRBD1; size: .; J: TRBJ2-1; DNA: TGTGCCAGTAGACGACGGTCAGGGGGAATCCCCGACGGTGAGCAGTTCTTC; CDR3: CASRRRSGGIPDGEQFF
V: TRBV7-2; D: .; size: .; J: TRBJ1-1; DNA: TGTGCCAGCAGCTTAATTAACACTGAAGCTTTCTTT; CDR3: CASSLINTEAFF
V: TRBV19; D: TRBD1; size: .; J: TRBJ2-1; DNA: TGTGCCAGTAGTATAGAGACAGGGTATGGCGATGAGCAGTTCTTC; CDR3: CASSIETGYGDEQFF
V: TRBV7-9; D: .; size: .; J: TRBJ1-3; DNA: TGTGCCAGCAGTGGCGAGGGACCCATATATTTT; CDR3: CASSGEGPIYF
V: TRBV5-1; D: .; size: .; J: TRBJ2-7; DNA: TGCGCCAGCAGCTTGCCGTCGCGGCAGGGCCTCTCCTACGAGCAGTACTTC; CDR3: CASSLPSRQGLSYEQYF
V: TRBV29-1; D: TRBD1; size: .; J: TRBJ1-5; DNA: TGCAGCGTGAGAAAGGGGACAGGAGGCAATCAGCCCCAGCATTTT; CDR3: CSVRKGTGGNQPQHF